What follows are 15 T cell receptor beta chains derived from one specimen sequenced in a study of blood T cell repertoires in COVID-19. Assay used: immunoSEQ multiplex PCR; TCRdb lists only in-frame clones, some missing. The sample lists 200,000 to 300,000 clones, around 86% occurring once. Specimen: peripheral blood. The receptors were sampled from a man aged 35-49 years who had recovered from COVID-19.

The chain recombines TRBV3-1 (or the pseudogene TRBV3-2) with TRBJ2-2, with TRBD2 matching over 8 bases. The CDR3 extends over 15 amino acids. J lost 5 bases, V lost 1 base, and 3 bases had no gene match. The germline gives CDR1 LGHDT, CDR2 YNNKEL (reference sequence). The CDR3 is CASSQVAGRTGELFF. Written as DNA, the CDR3 is TGTGCCAGCAGCCAAGTAGCGGGAAGAACCGGGGAGCTGTTTTTT.

The chain has TRBV10-3 and TRBJ1-1; 9 bases line up with TRBD1. There are 13 residues in the CDR3. CDR1 and CDR2 from the germline V gene are ENHRY and SYGVKD. The V segment lost 6 bases and the J segment 6 bases; nucleotides outside the gene matches: 5. The CDR3 protein is CAIRGDRASEAFF. The CDR3 nucleotides read TGTGCCATCAGGGGGGACAGGGCTTCTGAAGCTTTCTTT.

CDR3 DNA sequence: TGTGCCAGCAGGCGTTCAGATACGCAGTATTTT. Protein product: CASRRSDTQYF. The V and J genes are TRBV12-1 and TRBJ2-3; the D call of TRBD2 is as the table states it, not checked on the DNA. TRBV12-1 is recorded as a pseudogene. The CDR3 totals 11 residues.

CDR3 nucleotide sequence: TGCGCCAGCAGCCAAGAAGGACAAGGGACCTACGAGCAGTACTTC. This gives the protein CASSQEGQGTYEQYF. The V and J genes are TRBV4-1 and TRBJ2-7; D may be TRBD1 (5 bases). This CDR3 has 15 amino acids. V was cut by 0 bases and J by 2 bases, with 11 bases left in between. The V gene's germline CDR1 is MGHRA and CDR2 YSYEKL.

The rearrangement uses TRBV19 and TRBJ2-7, with D perhaps TRBD1 (5 bases). V lost 0 bases, J lost 6 bases, and 15 bases lay in between. Germline values: CDR1 LNHDA, CDR2 SQIVND (reference sequence). CDR3 length: 15 amino acids. CDR3 loop: CASSIDPSRVGEQYF. The CDR3 region has the DNA TGTGCCAGTAGTATAGATCCCAGCAGGGTCGGCGAGCAGTACTTC.

CDR3 coding DNA: TGCGCCAGCAGCCAAGTAGTCGGACAGCCGGGACTAGCACTAAACGAGCAGTACTTC. Translation: CASSQVVGQPGLALNEQYF. The chain has TRBV4-1 and TRBJ2-7; TRBD2 matches at 9 bases. Trimming took 1 base from V and 5 from J; bases not matched to a gene: 18. Germline loops: CDR1 MGHRA, CDR2 YSYEKL. CDR3 length: 19 residues.

CDR3 loop: CASSDLQGGRTEAFF. The CDR3 region has the DNA TGCGCCAGCAGTGACCTACAGGGGGGACGCACTGAAGCTTTCTTT. The J gene is TRBJ1-1, the V gene TRBV10-1, with 8 positions matching TRBD1. Germline CDR1 and CDR2: WNHNN and SYGVQD (reference sequence). This CDR3 is built from 15 residues. The trim removed 3 bases at V and 4 bases at J, leaving 7 bases unmatched.

This clone turned up a few times. J is TRBJ2-7 and V is TRBV28; weak D call: TRBD1 (5 bases). CDR3 length: 13 residues. Germline loops: CDR1 MDHEN, CDR2 SYDVKM. The V end was cut by 3 bases, the J end by 0 bases, with 6 bases between. The CDR3 loop is CASSFDSSYEQYF. The CDR3 DNA reads TGTGCCAGCAGTTTTGACAGCTCCTACGAGCAGTACTTC.

The rearrangement uses TRBV30 and TRBJ2-5; possible D gene TRBD2, 7 bases. The germline V gene has CDR1 GTSNPN and CDR2 SVGIG (reference sequence). CDR3 length: 14 amino acids. V dropped 2 bases and J dropped 6 bases, with 16 bases sitting between them. The CDR3 nucleotides read TGTGCCTGGAGTCGAGGGGGGGAGGGGAAGACCCAGTACTTC. Translating gives CAWSRGGEGKTQYF.

V is TRBV6-5 and J is TRBJ2-3; D is perhaps TRBD2 (6 bases). Trimming stripped 4 bases from V and 2 bases from J, with 13 bases between. The CDR3 runs 15 residues. The germline V gene encodes CDR1 MNHEY and CDR2 SVGAGI. The CDR3 region has the DNA TGTGCCAGCAGTTTCCTAGCGACAACCACAGATACGCAGTATTTT. Amino acid sequence: CASSFLATTTDTQYF.

The rearrangement uses TRBV5-1 and TRBJ2-1; 10 positions match TRBD1. This CDR3 region has 15 residues. The germline CDR1 and CDR2 sequences are SGHRS and YFSETQ. Trimming took 2 bases from V and 6 from J; bases not matched to a gene: 5. The CDR3 DNA follows: TGCGCCAGCAGCTTAAGGACAGGGGGAGGCAATGAGCAGTTCTTC. This codes for CASSLRTGGGNEQFF.

The chain has TRBV27 and TRBJ2-3, with no clear D. V dropped 4 bases and J dropped 6 bases, with 17 bases sitting between them. The CDR3 consists of 15 residues. Germline V lookup: CDR1 MNHEY, CDR2 SMNVEV (reference sequence). The CDR3 is CASSYQPGKADTQYF. The CDR3 coding sequence is TGTGCCAGCAGTTACCAACCCGGAAAAGCGGATACGCAGTATTTT.

This clone was found a few times. V gene TRBV7-9 combines with J gene TRBJ2-2; a possible D gene is TRBD1 (6 bases). The germline V gene has CDR1 SEHNR and CDR2 FQNEAQ (reference sequence). V lost 4 bases to trimming and J lost 7 bases, with 22 bases between them. The CDR3 totals 17 residues. The CDR3 here is CASSSHDLQGIGGELFF. The CDR3 DNA is TGTGCCAGCAGCTCCCACGACCTGCAGGGGATCGGCGGGGAGCTGTTTTTT.

This CDR3 is CASSASTGVNSPLHF. In nucleotides, the CDR3 is TGTGCCAGCAGTGCTTCGACAGGGGTGAATTCACCCCTCCACTTT. This sequence joins TRBV25-1 and TRBJ1-6; TRBD1 aligns across 8 bases. Germline lookup yields CDR1 MGHDK and CDR2 SYGVNS. The CDR3 length is 15 residues. V was clipped by 4 bases and J by 7 bases; unmatched bases: 6. The full variable domain, rest sourced from reference TRBV25-1 and TRBJ1-6, is EADIYQTPRYLVIGTGKKITLECSQTMGHDKMYWYQQDPGMELHLIHYSYGVNSTEKGDLSSESTVSRIRTEHFPLTLESARPSHTSQYLCASSASTGVNSPLHFGNGTRLTVT.

The chain links TRBV7-7 to TRBJ2-3, with 7 bases identical to TRBD1. The CDR3 spans 15 residues. J was trimmed by 0 bases and V by 5 bases; bases with no gene match: 5. Germline CDR1 and CDR2: SSHAT and FNYEAQ (reference sequence). The chain's CDR3 is CASSLTGSSTDTQYF. The CDR3 region has the DNA TGTGCCAGCAGCCTGACAGGGTCTAGCACAGATACGCAGTATTTT.